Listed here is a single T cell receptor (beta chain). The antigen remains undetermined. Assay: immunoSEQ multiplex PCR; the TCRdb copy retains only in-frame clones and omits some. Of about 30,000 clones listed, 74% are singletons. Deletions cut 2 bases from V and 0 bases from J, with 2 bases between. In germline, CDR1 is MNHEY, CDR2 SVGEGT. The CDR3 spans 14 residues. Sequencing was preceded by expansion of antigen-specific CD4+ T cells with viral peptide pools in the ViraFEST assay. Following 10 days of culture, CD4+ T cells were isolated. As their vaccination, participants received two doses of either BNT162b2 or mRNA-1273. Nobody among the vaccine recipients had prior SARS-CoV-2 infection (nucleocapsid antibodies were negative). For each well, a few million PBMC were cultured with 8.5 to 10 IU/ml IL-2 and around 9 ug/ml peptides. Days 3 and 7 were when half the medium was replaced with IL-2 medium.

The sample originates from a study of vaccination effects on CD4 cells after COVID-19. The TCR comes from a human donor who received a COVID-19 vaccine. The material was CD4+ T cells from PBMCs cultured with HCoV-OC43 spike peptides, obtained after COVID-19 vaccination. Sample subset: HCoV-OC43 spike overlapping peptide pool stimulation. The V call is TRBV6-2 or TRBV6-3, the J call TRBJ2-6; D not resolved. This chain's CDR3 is CASSYSSGANVLTF. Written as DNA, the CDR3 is TGTGCCAGCAGTTACAGCTCTGGGGCCAACGTCCTGACTTTC.